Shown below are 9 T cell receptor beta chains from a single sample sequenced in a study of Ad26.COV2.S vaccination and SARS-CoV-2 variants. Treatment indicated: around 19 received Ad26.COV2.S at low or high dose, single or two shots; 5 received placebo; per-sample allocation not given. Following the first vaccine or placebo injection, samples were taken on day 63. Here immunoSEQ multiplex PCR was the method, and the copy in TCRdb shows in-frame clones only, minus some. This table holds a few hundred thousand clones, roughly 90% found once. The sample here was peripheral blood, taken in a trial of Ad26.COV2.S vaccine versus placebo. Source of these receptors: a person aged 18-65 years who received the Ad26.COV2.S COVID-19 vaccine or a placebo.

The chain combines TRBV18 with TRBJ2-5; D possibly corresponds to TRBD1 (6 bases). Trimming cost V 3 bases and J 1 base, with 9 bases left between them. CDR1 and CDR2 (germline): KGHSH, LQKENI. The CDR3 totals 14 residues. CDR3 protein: CASSPLGGQETQYF. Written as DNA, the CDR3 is TGTGCCAGCTCACCTTTAGGGGGCCAAGAGACCCAGTACTTC.

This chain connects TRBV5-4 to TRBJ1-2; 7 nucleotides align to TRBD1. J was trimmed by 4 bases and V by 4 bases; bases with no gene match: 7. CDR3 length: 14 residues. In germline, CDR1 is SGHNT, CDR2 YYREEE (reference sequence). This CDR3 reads CASSTGTVGYGYTF. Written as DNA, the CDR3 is TGTGCCAGCAGCACCGGGACAGTGGGCTATGGCTACACCTTC.

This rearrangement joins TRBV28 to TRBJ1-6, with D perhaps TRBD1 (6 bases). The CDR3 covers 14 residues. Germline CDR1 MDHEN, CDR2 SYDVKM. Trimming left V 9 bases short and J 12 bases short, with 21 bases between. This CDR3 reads CASLRQAGNRPLHF. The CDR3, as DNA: TGTGCCAGTTTACGACAGGCCGGGAATAGACCCCTCCACTTT.

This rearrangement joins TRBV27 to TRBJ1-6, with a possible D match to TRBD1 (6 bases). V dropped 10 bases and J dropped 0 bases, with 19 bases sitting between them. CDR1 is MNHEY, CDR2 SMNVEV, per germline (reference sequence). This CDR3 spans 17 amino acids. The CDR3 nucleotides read TGTGCCACCCGATCTGGGGGGACAAGCTCCTATAATTCACCCCTCCACTTT. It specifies CATRSGGTSSYNSPLHF.

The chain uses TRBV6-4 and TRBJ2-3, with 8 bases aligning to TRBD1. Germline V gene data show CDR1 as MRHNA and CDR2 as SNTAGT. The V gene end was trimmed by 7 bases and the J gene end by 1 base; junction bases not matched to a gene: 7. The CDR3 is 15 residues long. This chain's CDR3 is CASKDEGQGTDTQYF. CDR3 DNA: TGTGCCAGCAAAGACGAGGGACAGGGCACAGATACGCAGTATTTT.

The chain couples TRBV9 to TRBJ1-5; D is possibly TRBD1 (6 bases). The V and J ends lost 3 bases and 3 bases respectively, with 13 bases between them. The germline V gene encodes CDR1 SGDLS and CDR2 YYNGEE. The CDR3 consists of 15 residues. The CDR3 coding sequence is TGTGCCAGCAGCGCCTACGGGGACACCAATCAGCCCCAGCATTTT. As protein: CASSAYGDTNQPQHF.

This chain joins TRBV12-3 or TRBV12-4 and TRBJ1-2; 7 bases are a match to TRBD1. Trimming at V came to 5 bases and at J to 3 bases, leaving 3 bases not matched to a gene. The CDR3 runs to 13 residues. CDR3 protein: CASSRQGYYGYTF. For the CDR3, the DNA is TGTGCCAGCAGTCGACAGGGCTACTATGGCTACACCTTC.

This CDR3 reads CASSLIRTSTDTQYF. As DNA, the CDR3 is TGCGCCAGCAGCTTGATTCGCACTAGCACAGATACGCAGTATTTT. The chain links TRBV5-1 to TRBJ2-3, with D unresolved. Germline CDR1 and CDR2: SGHRS and YFSETQ. The CDR3 has 15 amino acids. Trimming shortened V by 1 base and J by 0 bases, and 9 bases separated the two germline ends.

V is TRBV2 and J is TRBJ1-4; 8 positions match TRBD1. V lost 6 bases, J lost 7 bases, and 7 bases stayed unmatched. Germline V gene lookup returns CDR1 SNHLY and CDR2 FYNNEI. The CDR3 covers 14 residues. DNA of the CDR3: TGTGCCAGCAGCCAGGGGGCAGCGGGTGAAAAACTGTTTTTT. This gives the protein CASSQGAAGEKLFF.